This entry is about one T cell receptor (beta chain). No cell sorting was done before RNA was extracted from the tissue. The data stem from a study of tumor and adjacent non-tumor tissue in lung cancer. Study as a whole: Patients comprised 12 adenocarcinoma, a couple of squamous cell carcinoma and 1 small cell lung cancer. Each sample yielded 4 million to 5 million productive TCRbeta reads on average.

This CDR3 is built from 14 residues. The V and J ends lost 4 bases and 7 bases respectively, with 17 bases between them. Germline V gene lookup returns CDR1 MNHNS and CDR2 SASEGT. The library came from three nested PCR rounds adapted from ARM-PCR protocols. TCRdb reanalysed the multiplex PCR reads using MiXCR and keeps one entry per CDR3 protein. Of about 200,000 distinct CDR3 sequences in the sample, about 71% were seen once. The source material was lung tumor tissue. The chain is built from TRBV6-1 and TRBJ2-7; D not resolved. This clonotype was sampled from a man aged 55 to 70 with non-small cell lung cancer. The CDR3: CASSASGKVYEQYF. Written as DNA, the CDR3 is TGTGCCAGCAGTGCCTCTGGGAAGGTCTATGAGCAGTACTTC.